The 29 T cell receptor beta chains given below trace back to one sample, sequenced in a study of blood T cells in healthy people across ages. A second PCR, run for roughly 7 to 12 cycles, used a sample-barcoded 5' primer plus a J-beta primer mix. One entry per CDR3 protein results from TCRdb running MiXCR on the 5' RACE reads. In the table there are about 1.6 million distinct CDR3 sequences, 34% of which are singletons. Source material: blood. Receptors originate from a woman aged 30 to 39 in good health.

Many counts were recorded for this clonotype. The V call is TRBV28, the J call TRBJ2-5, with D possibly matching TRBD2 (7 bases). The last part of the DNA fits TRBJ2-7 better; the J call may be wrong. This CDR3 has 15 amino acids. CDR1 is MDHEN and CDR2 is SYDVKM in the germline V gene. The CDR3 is CASRQGGGGLDEQYF. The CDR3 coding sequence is TGTGCCAGCAGACAGGGAGGGGGAGGACTCGACGAGCAGTACTTC.

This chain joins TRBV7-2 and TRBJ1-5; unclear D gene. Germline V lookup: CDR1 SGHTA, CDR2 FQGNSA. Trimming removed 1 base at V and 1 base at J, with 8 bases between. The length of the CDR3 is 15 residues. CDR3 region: CASSLGDRSNQPQHF. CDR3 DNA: TGTGCCAGCAGCTTAGGCGACCGCAGCAATCAGCCCCAGCATTTT.

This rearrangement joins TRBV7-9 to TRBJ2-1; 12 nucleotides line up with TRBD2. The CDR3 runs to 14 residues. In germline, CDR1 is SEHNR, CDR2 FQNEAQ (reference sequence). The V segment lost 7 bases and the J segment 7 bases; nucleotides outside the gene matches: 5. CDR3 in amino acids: CASMLAGGPNEQFF. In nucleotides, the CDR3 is TGTGCCAGCATGCTAGCGGGGGGGCCAAATGAGCAGTTCTTC.

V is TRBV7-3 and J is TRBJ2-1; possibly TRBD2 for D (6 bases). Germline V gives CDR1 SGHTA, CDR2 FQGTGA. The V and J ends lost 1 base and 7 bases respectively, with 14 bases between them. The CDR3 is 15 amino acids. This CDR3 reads CASSLMGVAGNEQFF. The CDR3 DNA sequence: TGTGCCAGCAGCTTAATGGGGGTCGCGGGAAATGAGCAGTTCTTC.

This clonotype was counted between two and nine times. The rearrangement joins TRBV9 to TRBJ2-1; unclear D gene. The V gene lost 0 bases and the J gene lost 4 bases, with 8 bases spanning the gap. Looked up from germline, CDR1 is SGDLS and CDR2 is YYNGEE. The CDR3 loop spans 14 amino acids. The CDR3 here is CASSVVSEYNEQFF. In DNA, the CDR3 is TGTGCCAGCAGCGTAGTGTCGGAGTACAATGAGCAGTTCTTC. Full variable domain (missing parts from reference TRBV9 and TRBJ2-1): DSGVTQTPKHLITATGQRVTLRCSPRSGDLSVYWYQQSLDQGLQFLIQYYNGEERAKGNILERFSAQQFPDLHSELNLSSLELGDSALYFCASSVVSEYNEQFFGPGTRLTVL.

The CDR3 DNA is TGTGCCAGCACGAACCCGGCCAGTCATAATGAAAAACTGTTTTTT. This translates into CASTNPASHNEKLFF. The rearrangement uses TRBV2 and TRBJ1-4; D not certain. Germline loops: CDR1 SNHLY, CDR2 FYNNEI. V was shortened by 7 bases and J by 4 bases, with 16 bases between the two germline ends. This CDR3 is built from 15 residues.

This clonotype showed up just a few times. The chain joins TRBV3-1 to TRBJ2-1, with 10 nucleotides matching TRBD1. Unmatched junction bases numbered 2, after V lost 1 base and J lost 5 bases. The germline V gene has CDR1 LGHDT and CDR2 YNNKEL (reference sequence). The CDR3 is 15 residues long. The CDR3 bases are TGTGCCAGCAGCCAAGGGACAGGGGGGCACAATGAGCAGTTCTTC. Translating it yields CASSQGTGGHNEQFF.

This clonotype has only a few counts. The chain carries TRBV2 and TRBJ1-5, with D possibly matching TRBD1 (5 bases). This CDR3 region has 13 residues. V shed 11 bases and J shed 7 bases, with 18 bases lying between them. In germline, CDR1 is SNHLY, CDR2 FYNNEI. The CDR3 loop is CAQRRGEGQPQHF. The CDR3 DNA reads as TGTGCCCAGCGACGAGGGGAGGGACAGCCCCAGCATTTT.

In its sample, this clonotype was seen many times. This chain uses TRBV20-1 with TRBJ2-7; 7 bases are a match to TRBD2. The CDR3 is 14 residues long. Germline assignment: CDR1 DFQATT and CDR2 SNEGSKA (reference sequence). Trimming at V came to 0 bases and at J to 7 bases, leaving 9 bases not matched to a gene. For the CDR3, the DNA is TGCAGTGCTAGAGATCGAGCGGGATTCCGGGAGCAGTACTTC. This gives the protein CSARDRAGFREQYF.

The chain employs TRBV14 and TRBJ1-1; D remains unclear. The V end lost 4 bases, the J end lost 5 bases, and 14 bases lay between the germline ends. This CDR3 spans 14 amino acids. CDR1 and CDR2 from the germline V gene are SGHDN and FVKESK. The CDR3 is CASSPRTAGTEAFF. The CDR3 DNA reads TGTGCCAGCAGCCCCCGGACGGCCGGAACTGAAGCTTTCTTT.

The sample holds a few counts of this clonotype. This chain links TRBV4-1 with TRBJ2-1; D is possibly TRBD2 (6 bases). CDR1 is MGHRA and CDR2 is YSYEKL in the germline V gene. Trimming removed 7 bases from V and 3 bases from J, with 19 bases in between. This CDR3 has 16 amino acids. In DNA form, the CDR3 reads TGCGCCAGCACCAAAGGGATTAGCGGTAGCTACAATGAGCAGTTCTTC. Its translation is CASTKGISGSYNEQFF.

DNA of the CDR3: TGTGCCATCAGTGCGGGCGGGAGCTCCTACGAGCAGTACTTC. It is translated as CAISAGGSSYEQYF. The chain joins TRBV10-3 to TRBJ2-7; 7 bases agree with TRBD2. CDR3 length: 14 residues. The ends lost 4 bases at V and 0 bases at J; junction bases unmatched: 3. The germline CDR1 and CDR2 sequences are ENHRY and SYGVKD.

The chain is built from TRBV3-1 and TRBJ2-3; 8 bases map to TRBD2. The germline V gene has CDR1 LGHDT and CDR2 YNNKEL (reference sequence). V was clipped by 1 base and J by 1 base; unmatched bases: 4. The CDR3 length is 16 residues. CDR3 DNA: TGTGCCAGCAGCCAAGGCGAGACTAGCGGCACAGATACGCAGTATTTT. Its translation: CASSQGETSGTDTQYF.

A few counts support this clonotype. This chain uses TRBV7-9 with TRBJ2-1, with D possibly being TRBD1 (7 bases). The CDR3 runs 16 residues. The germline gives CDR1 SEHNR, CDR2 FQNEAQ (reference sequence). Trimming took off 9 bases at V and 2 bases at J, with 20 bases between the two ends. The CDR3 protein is CASIPEEGATYNEQFF. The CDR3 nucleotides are TGTGCCAGTATCCCCGAGGAGGGGGCCACCTACAATGAGCAGTTCTTC.

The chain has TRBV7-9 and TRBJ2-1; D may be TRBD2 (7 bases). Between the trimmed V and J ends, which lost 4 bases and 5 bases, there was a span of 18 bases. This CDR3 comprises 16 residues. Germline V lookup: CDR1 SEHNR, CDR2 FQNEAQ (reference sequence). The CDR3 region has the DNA TGTGCCAGCAGCTCACGGCCCGGGGGGCCGGACAATGAGCAGTTCTTC. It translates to CASSSRPGGPDNEQFF.

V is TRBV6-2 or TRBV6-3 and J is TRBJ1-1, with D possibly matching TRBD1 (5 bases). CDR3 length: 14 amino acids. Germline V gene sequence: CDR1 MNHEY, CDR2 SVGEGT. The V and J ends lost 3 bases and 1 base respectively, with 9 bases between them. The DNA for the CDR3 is TGTGCCAGCAGTTATGGGACCCGGAACACTGAAGCTTTCTTT. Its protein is CASSYGTRNTEAFF.

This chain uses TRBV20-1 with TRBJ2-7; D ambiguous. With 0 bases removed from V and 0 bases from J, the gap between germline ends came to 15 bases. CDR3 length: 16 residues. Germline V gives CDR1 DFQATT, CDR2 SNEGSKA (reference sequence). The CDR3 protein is CSARDVRHRSSYEQYF. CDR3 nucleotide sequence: TGCAGTGCTAGAGATGTGAGACACCGGAGCTCCTACGAGCAGTACTTC.

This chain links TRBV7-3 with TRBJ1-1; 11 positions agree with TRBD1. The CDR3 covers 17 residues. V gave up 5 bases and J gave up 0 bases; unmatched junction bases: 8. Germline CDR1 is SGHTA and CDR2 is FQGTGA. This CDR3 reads CASSPGQGATMNTEAFF. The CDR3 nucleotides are TGTGCCAGCAGCCCAGGACAGGGGGCGACTATGAACACTGAAGCTTTCTTT. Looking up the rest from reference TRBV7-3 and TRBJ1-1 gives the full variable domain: GAGVSQTPSNKVTEKGKYVELRCDPISGHTALYWYRQSLGQGPEFLIYFQGTGAADDSGLPNDRFFAVRPEGSVSTLKIQRTERGDSAVYLCASSPGQGATMNTEAFFGQGTRLTVV.

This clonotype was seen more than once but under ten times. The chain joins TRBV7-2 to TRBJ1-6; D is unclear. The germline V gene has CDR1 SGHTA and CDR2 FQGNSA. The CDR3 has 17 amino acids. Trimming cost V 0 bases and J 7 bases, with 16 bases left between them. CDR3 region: CASSLAGGGGLNSPLHF. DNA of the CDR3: TGTGCCAGCAGCTTAGCGGGCGGCGGCGGTTTAAATTCACCCCTCCACTTT. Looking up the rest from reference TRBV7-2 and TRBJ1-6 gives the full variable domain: GAGVSQSPSNKVTEKGKDVELRCDPISGHTALYWYRQSLGQGLEFLIYFQGNSAPDKSGLPSDRFSAERTGGSVSTLTIQRTQQEDSAVYLCASSLAGGGGLNSPLHFGNGTRLTVT.

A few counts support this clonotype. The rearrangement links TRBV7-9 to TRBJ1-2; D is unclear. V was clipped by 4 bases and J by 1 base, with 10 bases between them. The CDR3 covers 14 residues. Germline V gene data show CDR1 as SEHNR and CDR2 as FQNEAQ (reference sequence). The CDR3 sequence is CASSSSRDNYGYTF. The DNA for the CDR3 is TGTGCCAGCAGCTCCTCGAGGGATAACTATGGCTACACCTTC.

CDR3 nucleotides: TGTGCCAGCAGCCCCACAGGGATTGTCTACAATGAGCAGTTCTTC. The encoded protein is CASSPTGIVYNEQFF. The V call is TRBV6-1, the J call TRBJ2-1, with D maybe TRBD1 (6 bases). V was trimmed by 6 bases and J by 3 bases, leaving 15 bases between them. Germline V CDR1 and CDR2: MNHNS, SASEGT. This CDR3 has 15 amino acids.

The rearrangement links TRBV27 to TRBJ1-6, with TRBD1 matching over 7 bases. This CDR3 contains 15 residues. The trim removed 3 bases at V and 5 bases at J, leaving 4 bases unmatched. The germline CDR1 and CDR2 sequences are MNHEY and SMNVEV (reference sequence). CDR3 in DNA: TGTGCCAGCAGTTTGATAGGACAGGATAATTCACCCCTCCACTTT. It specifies CASSLIGQDNSPLHF.

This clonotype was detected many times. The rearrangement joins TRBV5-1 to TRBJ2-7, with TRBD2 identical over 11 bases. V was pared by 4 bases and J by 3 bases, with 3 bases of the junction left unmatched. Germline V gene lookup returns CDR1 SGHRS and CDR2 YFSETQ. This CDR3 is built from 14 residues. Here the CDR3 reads CASSRTSGRYEQYF. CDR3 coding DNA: TGCGCCAGCAGCAGGACTAGCGGGCGCTACGAGCAGTACTTC.

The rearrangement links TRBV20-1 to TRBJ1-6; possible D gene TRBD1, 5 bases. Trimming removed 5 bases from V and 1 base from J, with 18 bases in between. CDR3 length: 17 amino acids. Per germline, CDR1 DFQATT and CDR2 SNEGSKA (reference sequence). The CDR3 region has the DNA TGCAGTGCTGGAAGAAGGGGAACGGTATCCTATAATTCACCCCTCCACTTT. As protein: CSAGRRGTVSYNSPLHF.

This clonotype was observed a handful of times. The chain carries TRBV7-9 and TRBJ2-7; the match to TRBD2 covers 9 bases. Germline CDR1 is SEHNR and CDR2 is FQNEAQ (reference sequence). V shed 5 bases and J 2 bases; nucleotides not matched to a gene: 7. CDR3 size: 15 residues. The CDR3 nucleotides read TGTGCCAGCAGCCCTGCGGGAGGGCCCCCCTACGAGCAGTACTTC. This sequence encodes CASSPAGGPPYEQYF.

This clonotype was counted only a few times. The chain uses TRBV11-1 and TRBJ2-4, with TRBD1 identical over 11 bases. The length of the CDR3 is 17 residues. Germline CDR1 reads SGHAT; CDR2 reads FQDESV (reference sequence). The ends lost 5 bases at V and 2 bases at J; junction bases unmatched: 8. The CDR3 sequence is CASSDPRTGGPKNIQYF. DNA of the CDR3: TGTGCCAGCAGCGATCCCAGGACAGGGGGCCCCAAAAACATTCAGTACTTC.

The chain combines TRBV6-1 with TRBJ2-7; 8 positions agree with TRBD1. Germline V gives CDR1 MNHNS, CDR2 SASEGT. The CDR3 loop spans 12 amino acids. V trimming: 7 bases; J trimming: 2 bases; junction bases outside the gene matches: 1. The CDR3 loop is CASTDRAYEQYF. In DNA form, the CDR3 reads TGTGCCAGCACGGACAGGGCCTACGAGCAGTACTTC.

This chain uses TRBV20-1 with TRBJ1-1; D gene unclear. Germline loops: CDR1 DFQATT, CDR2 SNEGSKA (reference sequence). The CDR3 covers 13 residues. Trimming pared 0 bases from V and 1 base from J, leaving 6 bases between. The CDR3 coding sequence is TGCAGTGCTAGAGATTCGCCGAACACTGAAGCTTTCTTT. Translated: CSARDSPNTEAFF.

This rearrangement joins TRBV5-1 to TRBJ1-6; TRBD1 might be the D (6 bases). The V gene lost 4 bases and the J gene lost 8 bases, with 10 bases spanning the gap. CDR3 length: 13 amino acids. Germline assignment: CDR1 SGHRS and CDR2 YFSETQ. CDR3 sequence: CASSPDSYSPLHF. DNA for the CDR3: TGCGCCAGCAGCCCGGACAGCTATTCACCCCTCCACTTT.